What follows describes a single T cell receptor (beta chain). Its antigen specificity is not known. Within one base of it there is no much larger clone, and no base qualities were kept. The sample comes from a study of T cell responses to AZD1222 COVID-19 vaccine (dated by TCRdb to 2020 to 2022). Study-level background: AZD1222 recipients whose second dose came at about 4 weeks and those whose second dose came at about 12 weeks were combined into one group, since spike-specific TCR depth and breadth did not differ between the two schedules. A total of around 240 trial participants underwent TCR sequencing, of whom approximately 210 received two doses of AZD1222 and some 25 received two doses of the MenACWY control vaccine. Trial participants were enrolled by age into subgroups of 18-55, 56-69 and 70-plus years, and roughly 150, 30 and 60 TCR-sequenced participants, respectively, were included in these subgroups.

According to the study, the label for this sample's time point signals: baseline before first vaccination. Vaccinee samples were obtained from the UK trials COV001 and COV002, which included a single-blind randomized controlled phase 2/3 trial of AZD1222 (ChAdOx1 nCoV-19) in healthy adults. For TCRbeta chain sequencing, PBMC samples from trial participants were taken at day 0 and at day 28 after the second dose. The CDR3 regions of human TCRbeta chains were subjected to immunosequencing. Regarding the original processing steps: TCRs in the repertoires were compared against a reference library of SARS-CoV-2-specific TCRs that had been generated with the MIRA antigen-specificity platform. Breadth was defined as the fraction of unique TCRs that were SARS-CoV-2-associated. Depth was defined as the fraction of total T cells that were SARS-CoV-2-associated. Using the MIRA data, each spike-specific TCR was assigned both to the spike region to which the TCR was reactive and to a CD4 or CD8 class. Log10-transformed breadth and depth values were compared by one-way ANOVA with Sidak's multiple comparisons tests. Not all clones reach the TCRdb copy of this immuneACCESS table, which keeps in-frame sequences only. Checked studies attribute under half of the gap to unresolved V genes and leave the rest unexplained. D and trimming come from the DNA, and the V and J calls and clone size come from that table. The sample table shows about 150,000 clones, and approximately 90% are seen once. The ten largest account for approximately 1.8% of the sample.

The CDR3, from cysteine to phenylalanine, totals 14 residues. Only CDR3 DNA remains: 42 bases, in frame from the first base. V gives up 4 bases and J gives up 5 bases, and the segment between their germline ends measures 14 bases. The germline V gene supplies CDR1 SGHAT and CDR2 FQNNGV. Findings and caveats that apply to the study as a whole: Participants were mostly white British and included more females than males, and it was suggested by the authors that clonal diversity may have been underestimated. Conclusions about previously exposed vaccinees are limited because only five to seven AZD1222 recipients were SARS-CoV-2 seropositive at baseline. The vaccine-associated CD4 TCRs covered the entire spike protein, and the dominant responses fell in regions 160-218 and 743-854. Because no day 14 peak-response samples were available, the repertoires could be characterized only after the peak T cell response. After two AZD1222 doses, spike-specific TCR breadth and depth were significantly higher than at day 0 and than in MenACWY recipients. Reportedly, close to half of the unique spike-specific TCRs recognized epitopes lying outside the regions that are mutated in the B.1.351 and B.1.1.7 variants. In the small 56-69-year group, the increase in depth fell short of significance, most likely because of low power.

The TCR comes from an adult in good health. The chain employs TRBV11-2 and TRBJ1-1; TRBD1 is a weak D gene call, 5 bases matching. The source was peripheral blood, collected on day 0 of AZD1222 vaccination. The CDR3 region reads CASSSGRWGTEAFF. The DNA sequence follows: TGTGCCAGCAGCTCAGGACGCTGGGGGACTGAAGCTTTCTTT.